This T cell receptor (beta chain) was profiled in a study of OX40 agonist ivuxolimab in advanced cancers. Study background: Two patients with cutaneous melanoma and one with hepatocellular carcinoma, three in total, showed partial responses. Findings and limits, study-wide: Clones of CD4+ and CD8+ blood T cells grew by week 6 at doses of 0.1 to 3.0 mg/kg.

The ends lost 5 bases at V and 12 bases at J; junction bases unmatched: 6. CDR1 SNHLY and CDR2 FYNNEI come from the germline V gene. This CDR3 is built from 14 residues. Assay: immunoSEQ multiplex PCR; the TCRdb copy retains only in-frame clones and omits some. The sample contains tens of thousands of clones, approximately 92% of which appear only once. Exclusion applied to patients with autoimmune disease history or systemic immunosuppression. Samples of blood were obtained at baseline, on cycle 4 day 1, and on cycle 7 day 1. Comment on this clone: The antigen is unknown.

The rearrangement joins TRBV2 to TRBJ2-1; 14 bases are a match to TRBD2. The clonotype originates from an adult with an advanced solid tumor such as melanoma, head and neck, liver or kidney cancer. Here the sequenced sample was CD4+ or CD8+ T cells sorted from blood, taken in a trial of the OX40 agonist ivuxolimab. CDR3 in DNA: TGTGCCAGCAGTCCCGGGACTAGCGGGAGATTGCAGTTCTTC. Its protein is CASSPGTSGRLQFF. Filled out from reference TRBV2 and TRBJ2-1, the complete variable domain reads EPEVTQTPSHQVTQMGQEVILRCVPISNHLYFYWYRQILGQKVEFLVSFYNNEISEKSEIFDDQFSVERPDGSNFTLKIRSTKLEDSAMYFCASSPGTSGRLQFFGPGTRLTVL.